Listed here are 29 T cell receptor beta chains from one sample, sequenced in a study of shared clonotypes between healthy human individuals. Here immunoSEQ multiplex PCR was the method, and the copy in TCRdb shows in-frame clones only, minus some. In the table there are 450,000 to 600,000 clones, more than 65% of which are singletons. Sequenced sample: PBMCs. The origin of the receptors is a woman aged 40-49 years in good health. Some clones in this sample may be carry-over from other donors' samples.

V usage is TRBV27 and J usage is TRBJ2-7, with 8 bases identical to TRBD1. There are 14 residues in the CDR3. The V gene's germline CDR1 is MNHEY and CDR2 SMNVEV (reference sequence). With 4 bases clipped from V and 0 bases from J, the junction kept 2 bases outside the gene matches. DNA for the CDR3: TGTGCCAGCAGTTGGACAGGGAACTCCTACGAGCAGTACTTC. This gives the protein CASSWTGNSYEQYF.

The count of this clone is one. The rearrangement joins TRBV6-4 to TRBJ2-5; no reliable D call. With the DNA end fitting TRBJ2-7 better, the J assignment may be wrong. Germline V lookup: CDR1 MRHNA, CDR2 SNTAGT. This CDR3 has 13 residues. CDR3 sequence (DNA): TGTGCCAGCAGTGACTCGGTGGGCGACGAGCAGTACTTC. Residues: CASSDSVGDEQYF.

The chain recombines TRBV11-2 with TRBJ2-6; 9 bases align to TRBD1. Unmatched junction bases numbered 14, after V lost 8 bases and J lost 0 bases. CDR1 is SGHAT, CDR2 FQNNGV, per germline. The CDR3 covers 19 residues. CDR3: CASEGATGQGLSGANVLTF. DNA for the CDR3: TGTGCCAGCGAGGGAGCCACGGGACAGGGACTCTCTGGGGCCAACGTCCTGACTTTC.

This rearrangement joins TRBV5-1 to TRBJ2-7; possibly TRBD1 for D (6 bases). The CDR3 length is 13 residues. Germline CDR1 is SGHRS and CDR2 is YFSETQ. V was clipped by 5 bases and J by 4 bases, with 13 bases between them. This CDR3 reads CASRVGGAYEQYF. CDR3 nucleotide sequence: TGCGCCAGCAGGGTTGGGGGCGCGTACGAGCAGTACTTC. The whole variable domain, remainder taken from reference TRBV5-1 and TRBJ2-7, is KAGVTQTPRYLIKTRGQQVTLSCSPISGHRSVSWYQQTPGQGLQFLFEYFSETQRNKGNFPGRFSGRQFSNSRSEMNVSTLELGDSALYLCASRVGGAYEQYFGPGTRLTVT.

The table lists this clone with many counts. The CDR3 DNA reads as TGCGCCAGCAGCCAAGGGTCGGGTGGCGAGCAGTACTTC. It translates to CASSQGSGGEQYF. The rearrangement links TRBV4-1 to TRBJ2-7; the D is unclear. V lost 1 base, J lost 6 bases, and 10 bases lay in between. Germline CDR1 is MGHRA and CDR2 is YSYEKL. CDR3 length equals 13 residues.

The chain combines TRBV7-8 with TRBJ1-5, with D unclear. The CDR3 is made up of 15 amino acids. V was shortened by 10 bases and J by 2 bases, with 18 bases between the two germline ends. In germline, CDR1 is SGHVS, CDR2 FQNEAQ. The CDR3 DNA is TGTGCCACCACCCCCAGGCCCGGCGGCAATCAGCCCCAGCATTTT. Translated, it gives CATTPRPGGNQPQHF.

This clone was seen more than once but under ten times. CDR3 bases: TGTGCCAGCAGCTTAGCCCTTAACACCGGGGAGCTGTTTTTT. Amino acid sequence: CASSLALNTGELFF. The chain employs TRBV11-3 and TRBJ2-2, with D unclear. CDR3 length equals 14 residues. V gave up 1 base and J gave up 2 bases, with 5 bases separating them. Germline values: CDR1 SGHNT, CDR2 YENEEA.

About this clone itself: This likely stems from a read error, as it lies one base from a far larger clone. Other DNA sequences in the sample encode the same CDR3. The rearrangement joins TRBV11-3 to TRBJ2-1; D uncertain. The CDR3 spans 15 residues. The germline gives CDR1 SGHNT, CDR2 YENEEA. CDR3: CASSPFEGPYNEQFF. The CDR3 bases are TGTGCCAGCAGCCCCTTCGAAGGCCCCTACAATGAACAGTTCTTC.

CDR3 DNA: TGTGCCTGGAGCCCCGGGACAGGAAATGGCTACACCTTC. It encodes CAWSPGTGNGYTF. The chain links TRBV30 to TRBJ1-2; TRBD1 agrees at 8 bases. V shed 3 bases, J shed 6 bases, and the junction held 6 bases outside the gene matches. The CDR3 extends over 13 amino acids. Per germline, CDR1 GTSNPN and CDR2 SVGIG (reference sequence).

The chain recombines TRBV4-3 with TRBJ2-1, with D perhaps TRBD2 (5 bases). Germline CDR1 is LGHNA and CDR2 is YSLEER. V lost 1 base and J lost 3, with 13 bases in between. This CDR3 spans 16 amino acids. The CDR3 loop is CASSQVTGNNYNEQFF. CDR3 sequence (DNA): TGCGCCAGCAGCCAAGTGACGGGAAATAACTACAATGAGCAGTTCTTC.

The chain employs TRBV28 and TRBJ2-3; D gene unclear. The CDR3 spans 13 residues. V was clipped by 5 bases and J by 2 bases, with 8 bases between them. The germline V gene encodes CDR1 MDHEN and CDR2 SYDVKM. The CDR3 is CASSRIPTDTQYF. The CDR3 DNA sequence: TGTGCCAGCAGTCGGATCCCCACAGATACGCAGTATTTT.

The chain recombines TRBV2 with TRBJ1-2; 7 bases are shared with TRBD1. The CDR3 has 14 amino acids. Germline V gene sequence: CDR1 SNHLY, CDR2 FYNNEI. J lost 5 bases, V lost 6 bases, and 9 bases had no gene match. The CDR3 spells CASSATGQEYGYTF. CDR3 DNA sequence: TGTGCCAGCAGCGCCACAGGACAGGAGTATGGCTACACCTTC.

The CDR3 reads CAWSAASGAYEQYF. CDR3 in DNA: TGTGCCTGGAGTGCGGCTAGCGGTGCCTACGAGCAGTACTTC. The gene calls are TRBV30 and TRBJ2-7; 7 bases are shared with TRBD2. CDR1 is GTSNPN and CDR2 is SVGIG in the germline V gene (reference sequence). Trimming cost V 1 base and J 2 bases; bases outside gene matches: 5. This CDR3 spans 14 amino acids.

The rearrangement uses TRBV7-2 and TRBJ2-3; a possible D gene is TRBD2 (6 bases). Between the trimmed V and J ends, which lost 11 bases and 3 bases, there was a span of 15 bases. The CDR3 is 13 residues long. CDR1 is SGHTA, CDR2 FQGNSA, per germline. CDR3 protein: CAPGRRATDTQYF. The CDR3 DNA reads as TGTGCCCCCGGACGGAGGGCGACAGATACGCAGTATTTT.

This chain uses TRBV2 with TRBJ2-3; D call uncertain. The CDR3 sequence is 15 residues long. Trimming stripped 7 bases from V and 3 bases from J, with 17 bases between. Germline lookup yields CDR1 SNHLY and CDR2 FYNNEI. The CDR3 is CASIRQRLGTDTQYF. CDR3 DNA: TGTGCCAGCATCAGGCAGCGTCTGGGGACAGATACGCAGTATTTT.

This chain connects TRBV6-5 to TRBJ2-2, with 7 bases identical to TRBD1. The junction had 3 bases not matched to a gene; V was cut back by 3 bases and J by 5 bases. The CDR3 has 14 amino acids. The germline V gene encodes CDR1 MNHEY and CDR2 SVGAGI. The CDR3 reads CASSYNRGTGELFF. CDR3 bases: TGTGCCAGCAGTTATAACAGGGGAACCGGGGAGCTGTTTTTT.

In regard to this clone: Other DNA sequences in this specimen translate into the identical CDR3. This chain links TRBV29-1 with TRBJ2-3, with a tentative D call TRBD1 (6 bases). The CDR3 loop spans 13 amino acids. V was clipped by 3 bases and J by 1 base, with 8 bases between them. The germline V gene encodes CDR1 SQVTM and CDR2 ANQGSEA. This CDR3 is CSVEAGGTDTQYF. In DNA, the CDR3 is TGCAGCGTTGAGGCAGGGGGCACAGATACGCAGTATTTT.

The chain has TRBV19 and TRBJ2-7; 7 nucleotides match TRBD2. Germline V CDR1 and CDR2: LNHDA, SQIVND (reference sequence). There are 14 residues in the CDR3. Germline trimming cut 2 bases from V and 0 bases from J; bases unmatched to any gene: 1. CDR3 nucleotides: TGTGCCAGTAGTATACGGGACTACTCCTACGAGCAGTACTTC. This translates into CASSIRDYSYEQYF.

CDR3 nucleotide sequence: TGCGCCAGCAGTTACCGACAGGACCAAGAGACCCAGTACTTC. It is translated as CASSYRQDQETQYF. J is TRBJ2-5 and V is TRBV10-2; D perhaps matches TRBD1 (6 bases). There are 14 residues in the CDR3. Germline loops: CDR1 WSHSY, CDR2 SAAADI. Trimming cost V 5 bases and J 0 bases, with 10 bases left between them.

This chain connects TRBV10-2 to TRBJ2-7; 8 nucleotides match TRBD2. CDR1 and CDR2 (germline): WSHSY, SAAADI. There are 15 residues in the CDR3. Unmatched junction bases numbered 5, after V lost 4 bases and J lost 0 bases. The CDR3 nucleotides are TGCGCCAGCAGTGTTAGCGGGACCCGCTCCTACGAGCAGTACTTC. Translation: CASSVSGTRSYEQYF.

V gene TRBV11-3 combines with J gene TRBJ2-5; D call uncertain. The V gene lost 1 base and the J gene lost 1 base, with 13 bases spanning the gap. CDR1 is SGHNT, CDR2 YENEEA, per germline. The CDR3 loop spans 16 amino acids. Here the CDR3 reads CASSLGAASVQETQYF. CDR3 coding DNA: TGTGCCAGCAGCTTAGGGGCGGCTAGTGTCCAAGAGACCCAGTACTTC.

V gene TRBV15 combines with J gene TRBJ2-7, with D maybe TRBD1 (5 bases). CDR1 and CDR2 from the germline V gene are LNHNV and YYDKDF (reference sequence). V shed 6 bases and J shed 6 bases, with 18 bases lying between them. This CDR3 contains 14 residues. The DNA for the CDR3 is TGTGCCACCAGTGGTTCCACAGGCTTGCGCGAGCAGTACTTC. Its protein is CATSGSTGLREQYF.

The chain recombines TRBV4-1 with TRBJ2-5; 11 bases align to TRBD1. Matching the DNA end better, TRBJ2-7 makes the J call doubtful. The CDR3 consists of 14 residues. Looked up from germline, CDR1 is MGHRA and CDR2 is YSYEKL. The CDR3 region is CASSRGTGGYEQYF. Here the CDR3 DNA reads TGCGCCAGCAGCCGAGGGACAGGGGGTTACGAGCAGTACTTC.

Here the CDR3 reads CASSDPDRGGYNEQFF. CDR3 coding DNA: TGTGCCAGCAGCGATCCCGACAGGGGGGGTTACAATGAGCAGTTCTTC. The rearrangement joins TRBV2 to TRBJ2-1; 9 bases are a match to TRBD1. From germline, CDR1 is SNHLY and CDR2 FYNNEI. Losses at the gene ends were 6 bases for V and 4 bases for J; bases not matched to a gene: 10. CDR3 length equals 16 residues. The whole variable domain, remainder taken from reference TRBV2 and TRBJ2-1, is EPEVTQTPSHQVTQMGQEVILRCVPISNHLYFYWYRQILGQKVEFLVSFYNNEISEKSEIFDDQFSVERPDGSNFTLKIRSTKLEDSAMYFCASSDPDRGGYNEQFFGPGTRLTVL.

The sample holds one count of this clone. V usage is TRBV6-1 and J usage is TRBJ2-7; D uncertain. This CDR3 has 14 amino acids. The germline CDR1 and CDR2 sequences are MNHNS and SASEGT. Trimming took off 2 bases at V and 2 bases at J, with 10 bases between the two ends. The CDR3 bases are TGTGCCAGCAGTGAATGGGAAAGGACCTACGAGCAGTACTTC. Translation gives CASSEWERTYEQYF.

The V gene is TRBV30, the J gene TRBJ1-2, with 7 bases that match TRBD1. CDR1 GTSNPN and CDR2 SVGIG come from the germline V gene (reference sequence). This CDR3 has 14 amino acids. V was pared by 4 bases and J by 4 bases, with 9 bases of the junction left unmatched. The chain's CDR3 is CAWTVPGTAYGYTF. The DNA for the CDR3 is TGTGCCTGGACGGTTCCCGGGACAGCCTATGGCTACACCTTC.

The genes are TRBV19 and TRBJ1-5, with D uncertain. The CDR3 is 14 amino acids. Looked up from germline, CDR1 is LNHDA and CDR2 is SQIVND (reference sequence). The V gene lost 5 bases and the J gene lost 0 bases, with 8 bases spanning the gap. CDR3 nucleotide sequence: TGTGCCAGTAGTTCCCCTTATAGCAATCAGCCCCAGCATTTT. The encoded protein is CASSSPYSNQPQHF.

The genes are TRBV5-4 and TRBJ2-7; D is ambiguous. Per germline, CDR1 SGHNT and CDR2 YYREEE (reference sequence). V lost 2 bases and J 4 bases, leaving 13 bases between the germline ends. This CDR3 region has 14 residues. The CDR3 DNA follows: TGTGCCAGCAGCTTCAAGACCCCAACGTACGAGCAGTACTTC. This gives the protein CASSFKTPTYEQYF.

The chain uses TRBV27 and TRBJ2-7, with 7 bases matching TRBD1. The CDR3 sequence is 13 residues long. The trim removed 5 bases at V and 7 bases at J, leaving 8 bases unmatched. Germline V gene sequence: CDR1 MNHEY, CDR2 SMNVEV (reference sequence). CDR3 sequence: CASSTGQRREQYF. The CDR3 DNA sequence: TGTGCCAGCAGTACGGGACAGCGGAGGGAGCAGTACTTC.